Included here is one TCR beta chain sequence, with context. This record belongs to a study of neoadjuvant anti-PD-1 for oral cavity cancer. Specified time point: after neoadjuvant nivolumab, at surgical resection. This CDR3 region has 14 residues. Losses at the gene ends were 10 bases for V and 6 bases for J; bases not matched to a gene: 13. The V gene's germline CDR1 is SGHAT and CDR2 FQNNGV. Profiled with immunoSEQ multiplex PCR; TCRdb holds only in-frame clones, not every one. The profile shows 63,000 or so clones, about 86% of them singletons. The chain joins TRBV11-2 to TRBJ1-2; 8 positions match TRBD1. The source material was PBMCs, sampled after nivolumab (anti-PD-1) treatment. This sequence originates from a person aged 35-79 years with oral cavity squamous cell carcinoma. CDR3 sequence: CAIPLAAGGNGYTF. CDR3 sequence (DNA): TGTGCCATCCCCCTCGCGGCAGGGGGCAATGGCTACACCTTC.